Presented here are 32 T cell receptor beta chains from one specimen sequenced in a study of blood T cell repertoires in COVID-19. Produced via immunoSEQ multiplex PCR; TCRdb's table is partial and in-frame only. The sample lists 35,000 to 40,000 clones; around nine tenths were seen once. Sequenced material: peripheral blood. These receptors originate from a man aged 70-80 years with active COVID-19.

V and J are TRBV4-3 and TRBJ2-7; 12 positions match TRBD2. Germline values: CDR1 LGHNA, CDR2 YSLEER. The CDR3 extends over 15 amino acids. Germline trimming cut 2 bases from V and 7 bases from J; bases unmatched to any gene: 6. The CDR3 sequence is CASSQWTSGKGEQYF. In nucleotides, the CDR3 is TGCGCCAGCAGCCAATGGACTAGCGGGAAGGGTGAGCAGTACTTC.

This clone was found a few times. This chain connects TRBV7-3 to TRBJ2-7; 7 nucleotides align to TRBD2. This CDR3 comprises 13 residues. In germline, CDR1 is SGHTA, CDR2 FQGTGA. Trimming took 3 bases from V and 6 from J; bases not matched to a gene: 5. The CDR3 sequence is CASSFRPGGEQYF. The DNA of the CDR3 is TGTGCCAGCAGCTTTAGGCCGGGGGGCGAGCAGTACTTC.

This sequence joins TRBV4-1 and TRBJ1-2, with D hard to call. Germline CDR1 MGHRA, CDR2 YSYEKL. With 0 bases removed from V and 7 bases from J, the gap between germline ends came to 15 bases. The CDR3 is 15 amino acids. The CDR3 DNA reads TGCGCCAGCAGCCAAGATTCGGGTTTCGCTCGTGGCTACACCTTC. Amino acid sequence: CASSQDSGFARGYTF.

The genes are TRBV15 and TRBJ2-1; 10 positions match TRBD2. The CDR3 covers 17 residues. After removal of 3 bases from V and 4 bases from J, the junction contained 9 bases not matched to a gene. Per germline, CDR1 LNHNV and CDR2 YYDKDF (reference sequence). The CDR3 DNA follows: TGTGCCACCAGCAGGGGGATGACTAGCGGGCCGTACAATGAGCAGTTCTTC. Its protein is CATSRGMTSGPYNEQFF.

The V call is TRBV5-4, the J call TRBJ2-3; D is possibly TRBD1 (6 bases). This CDR3 region has 16 residues. Between the trimmed V and J ends, which lost 4 bases and 3 bases, there was a span of 18 bases. The germline CDR1 and CDR2 sequences are SGHNT and YYREEE (reference sequence). The CDR3 spells CASSQARGQGTDTQYF. The CDR3 DNA reads as TGTGCCAGCAGCCAGGCGAGGGGCCAGGGGACAGATACGCAGTATTTT.

In DNA form, the CDR3 reads TGTGCCAGCAGTTCAGGGGTCCTGGTTGGGTACATTCAGTACTTC. Protein sequence: CASSSGVLVGYIQYF. The gene calls are TRBV28 and TRBJ2-4, with a tentative D call TRBD1 (6 bases). Germline CDR1 MDHEN, CDR2 SYDVKM. V dropped 4 bases and J dropped 8 bases, with 18 bases sitting between them. The CDR3 extends over 15 amino acids.

This clone was counted once. The chain links TRBV7-9 to TRBJ1-5; D not certain. Between the trimmed V and J ends, which lost 5 bases and 6 bases, there was a span of 14 bases. CDR1 and CDR2 (germline): SEHNR, FQNEAQ (reference sequence). The CDR3 is 14 residues long. The CDR3 loop reads CASSLGLGSQPQHF. CDR3 nucleotides: TGTGCCAGCAGCCTAGGGCTTGGCAGTCAGCCCCAGCATTTT.

This clone appeared once. CDR3 in amino acids: CASSLEGPDGGLFF. DNA for the CDR3: TGCGCCAGCAGCTTGGAGGGGCCCGATGGCGGGCTGTTTTTT. This chain uses TRBV5-1 with TRBJ2-2, with D possibly TRBD1 on 5 matching bases. The germline gives CDR1 SGHRS, CDR2 YFSETQ. This CDR3 contains 14 residues. Deletions cut 0 bases from V and 13 bases from J, with 16 bases between.

J is TRBJ2-7 and V is TRBV18; 8 bases line up with TRBD2. Germline CDR1 and CDR2: KGHSH and LQKENI. V was clipped by 6 bases and J by 1 base; unmatched bases: 8. The CDR3 is 15 amino acids. The CDR3 spells CASSREGGSSYEQYF. The CDR3 nucleotides read TGTGCCAGCTCCCGGGAGGGGGGGTCATCCTACGAGCAGTACTTC.

The CDR3 spells CAWATMGGQVVSVYSPLHF. DNA of the CDR3: TGTGCCTGGGCAACCATGGGGGGACAGGTGGTATCGGTTTACTCACCCCTCCACTTT. The V and J genes are TRBV30 and TRBJ1-6; 8 positions match TRBD1. CDR3 length: 19 amino acids. V shed 5 bases and J 10 bases; nucleotides not matched to a gene: 25. Germline values: CDR1 GTSNPN, CDR2 SVGIG (reference sequence).

This clone was recorded once. This chain uses TRBV5-4 with TRBJ2-7, with a tentative D call TRBD1 (6 bases). The CDR3 is made up of 12 amino acids. Trimming stripped 3 bases from V and 13 bases from J, with 17 bases between. Looked up from germline, CDR1 is SGHNT and CDR2 is YYREEE (reference sequence). The CDR3 is CASSSRTGSIYF. The DNA of the CDR3 is TGTGCCAGCAGCTCCCGCACAGGGAGTATATACTTC.

This clone came up once. This chain joins TRBV11-2 and TRBJ2-1, with D tentatively TRBD1 (6 bases). The germline V and J ends were trimmed by 0 bases and 5 bases, with 14 bases remaining between them. CDR1 SGHAT and CDR2 FQNNGV come from the germline V gene. This CDR3 has 16 residues. Here the CDR3 DNA reads TGTGCCAGCAGCTTAGAAGGTGGACAGACCCACAATGAGCAGTTCTTC. It codes for CASSLEGGQTHNEQFF. The whole variable domain, filled in from reference TRBV11-2 and TRBJ2-1, reads EAGVAQSPRYKIIEKRQSVAFWCNPISGHATLYWYQQILGQGPKLLIQFQNNGVVDDSQLPKDRFSAERLKGVDSTLKIQPAKLEDSAVYLCASSLEGGQTHNEQFFGPGTRLTVL.

In this sample, this clone turned up once. The V call is TRBV6-5, the J call TRBJ2-7; perhaps TRBD2 as D (5 bases). This CDR3 spans 15 amino acids. Germline lookup yields CDR1 MNHEY and CDR2 SVGAGI. Trimming pared 0 bases from V and 3 bases from J, leaving 12 bases between. Here the CDR3 DNA reads TGTGCCAGCAGTTACTCGTGGTCGGGGAACTACGAGCAGTACTTC. This codes for CASSYSWSGNYEQYF.

This chain joins TRBV5-5 and TRBJ2-7; TRBD1 agrees at 8 bases. Germline CDR1 SGHKS, CDR2 YYEKEE (reference sequence). This CDR3 comprises 15 residues. The ends lost 4 bases at V and 4 bases at J; junction bases unmatched: 10. DNA of the CDR3: TGTGCCAGCAGCAATACCCCGACAGGGGAGTACGAGCAGTACTTC. It is translated as CASSNTPTGEYEQYF.

The CDR3 spells CASSTTDRDNQPQHF. The CDR3 region has the DNA TGTGCCAGTAGTACGACCGACAGGGACAATCAGCCCCAGCATTTT. The chain uses TRBV19 and TRBJ1-5; TRBD1 matches at 7 bases. This CDR3 is 15 amino acids long. The trim removed 4 bases at V and 3 bases at J, leaving 6 bases unmatched. CDR1 and CDR2 from the germline V gene are LNHDA and SQIVND (reference sequence).

This CDR3 reads CASSEPGLVSPLHF. Written as DNA, the CDR3 is TGTGCCAGCAGTGAACCTGGACTTGTTTCACCCCTCCACTTT. The chain uses TRBV25-1 and TRBJ1-6; no definite D call. Per the germline V gene, CDR1 is MGHDK and CDR2 is SYGVNS. V was trimmed by 2 bases and J by 9 bases, leaving 11 bases between them. This CDR3 comprises 14 residues. The whole variable domain, remainder taken from reference TRBV25-1 and TRBJ1-6, is EADIYQTPRYLVIGTGKKITLECSQTMGHDKMYWYQQDPGMELHLIHYSYGVNSTEKGDLSSESTVSRIRTEHFPLTLESARPSHTSQYLCASSEPGLVSPLHFGNGTRLTVT.

This sequence joins TRBV6-5 and TRBJ2-1; 10 bases map to TRBD1. Trimming at V came to 6 bases and at J to 9 bases, leaving 8 bases not matched to a gene. Germline-derived CDR1 and CDR2 are MNHEY and SVGAGI. The CDR3 is 14 amino acids. The chain's CDR3 is CASSFGTGESEQFF. CDR3 nucleotides: TGTGCCAGCAGCTTCGGGACAGGGGAGAGTGAGCAGTTCTTC.

The chain joins TRBV9 to TRBJ2-7; D is perhaps TRBD2 (5 bases). Trimming took 0 bases from V and 5 from J, leaving 21 bases between them. The CDR3 is 17 residues long. Germline V lookup: CDR1 SGDLS, CDR2 YYNGEE. For the CDR3, the DNA is TGTGCCAGCAGCGTAGAACCAGGAAGCTTAGCGAGCGACGAGCAGTACTTC. Its translation: CASSVEPGSLASDEQYF.

The CDR3 protein is CASRLRGTGNTIYF. Written as DNA, the CDR3 is TGTGCCAGCAGACTCAGGGGAACTGGAAACACCATATATTTT. The chain couples TRBV27 to TRBJ1-3, with D maybe TRBD1 (6 bases). V dropped 6 bases and J dropped 2 bases, with 11 bases sitting between them. The CDR3 has 14 amino acids. Germline CDR1 reads MNHEY; CDR2 reads SMNVEV (reference sequence).

The rearrangement links TRBV12-3 or TRBV12-4 to TRBJ2-7; D unclear. V was clipped by 4 bases and J by 0 bases, with 4 bases between them. CDR3 length equals 12 residues. The CDR3 DNA reads as TGTGCCAGCAGTTCCTCCTCCTACGAGCAGTACTTC. Translation: CASSSSSYEQYF.

The chain joins TRBV7-9 to TRBJ2-1; 7 bases line up with TRBD2. There are 14 residues in the CDR3. Germline CDR1 reads SEHNR; CDR2 reads FQNEAQ (reference sequence). V gave up 5 bases and J gave up 5 bases; unmatched junction bases: 6. Here the CDR3 reads CASSLGGGNNEQFF. CDR3 DNA sequence: TGTGCCAGCAGCCTCGGGGGAGGGAACAATGAGCAGTTCTTC.

This sequence joins TRBV19 and TRBJ1-5; 10 bases line up with TRBD1. CDR1 is LNHDA, CDR2 SQIVND, per germline (reference sequence). Unmatched junction bases numbered 6, after V lost 4 bases and J lost 0 bases. The CDR3 spans 17 residues. CDR3 protein: CASSTRDRGYSNQPQHF. DNA of the CDR3: TGTGCCAGTAGTACCCGGGACAGGGGTTATAGCAATCAGCCCCAGCATTTT.

The genes are TRBV18 and TRBJ1-6, with D hard to call. V lost 1 base and J 3 bases, leaving 10 bases between the germline ends. The CDR3 is made up of 16 amino acids. The germline V gene has CDR1 KGHSH and CDR2 LQKENI. In DNA form, the CDR3 reads TGTGCCAGCTCACCACTGGGAGACGGCTATAATTCACCCCTCCACTTT. It codes for CASSPLGDGYNSPLHF. Complete variable domain (other parts from reference TRBV18 and TRBJ1-6): NAGVMQNPRHLVRRRGQEARLRCSPMKGHSHVYWYRQLPEEGLKFMVYLQKENIIDESGMPKERFSAEFPKEGPSILRIQQVVRGDSAAYFCASSPLGDGYNSPLHFGNGTRLTVT.

This rearrangement joins TRBV9 to TRBJ2-2, with D unresolved. This CDR3 spans 12 amino acids. The germline V and J ends were trimmed by 4 bases and 6 bases, with 7 bases remaining between them. Germline lookup yields CDR1 SGDLS and CDR2 YYNGEE. This CDR3 is CASSSRAGELFF. The CDR3 bases are TGTGCCAGCAGCTCCCGGGCCGGGGAGCTGTTTTTT.

This clone showed up just a few times. CDR3 nucleotides: TGTGCCAGTAGTGTTATTAGCAATCAGCCCCAGCATTTT. This encodes CASSVISNQPQHF. The V and J genes are TRBV19 and TRBJ1-5; D not resolved. Germline CDR1 reads LNHDA; CDR2 reads SQIVND (reference sequence). V lost 5 bases and J lost 0, with 5 bases in between. The length of the CDR3 is 13 residues. The full variable domain, its missing parts supplied by reference TRBV19 and TRBJ1-5, is DGGITQSPKYLFRKEGQNVTLSCEQNLNHDAMYWYRQDPGQGLRLIYYSQIVNDFQKGDIAEGYSVSREKKESFPLTVTSAQKNPTAFYLCASSVISNQPQHFGDGTRLSIL.

The CDR3 sequence: CASSLGGRANVLTF. In DNA form, the CDR3 reads TGTGCCAGCAGTTTAGGGGGGAGGGCCAACGTCCTGACTTTC. V and J are TRBV28 and TRBJ2-6, with D possibly TRBD2 on 6 matching bases. Looked up from germline, CDR1 is MDHEN and CDR2 is SYDVKM. Trimming removed 2 bases from V and 5 bases from J, with 7 bases in between. The CDR3 spans 14 residues. Based on the CDR3 plus reference TRBV28 and TRBJ2-6, the full variable domain is DVKVTQSSRYLVKRTGEKVFLECVQDMDHENMFWYRQDPGLGLRLIYFSYDVKMKEKGDIPEGYSVSREKKERFSLILESASTNQTSMYLCASSLGGRANVLTFGAGSRLTVL.

This chain uses TRBV27 with TRBJ2-2, with 10 bases fitting TRBD2. V shed 6 bases, J shed 7 bases, and the junction held 5 bases outside the gene matches. Germline V lookup: CDR1 MNHEY, CDR2 SMNVEV (reference sequence). This CDR3 comprises 14 residues. In DNA, the CDR3 is TGTGCCAGCAGGGTAGCGGGAGGCCTCGGGGAGCTGTTTTTT. This sequence encodes CASRVAGGLGELFF.

The rearrangement uses TRBV18 and TRBJ2-7, with 11 bases fitting TRBD2. CDR3 length equals 14 residues. CDR1 and CDR2 from the germline V gene are KGHSH and LQKENI. The trim removed 3 bases at V and 4 bases at J, leaving 2 bases unmatched. The CDR3 loop is CASSPPSGGYEQYF. In DNA, the CDR3 is TGTGCCAGCTCACCTCCTAGCGGGGGGTACGAGCAGTACTTC. The whole variable domain, filled in from reference TRBV18 and TRBJ2-7, reads NAGVMQNPRHLVRRRGQEARLRCSPMKGHSHVYWYRQLPEEGLKFMVYLQKENIIDESGMPKERFSAEFPKEGPSILRIQQVVRGDSAAYFCASSPPSGGYEQYFGPGTRLTVT.

CDR3 sequence (DNA): TGTGCCAGCAGTTACGGGACAGGTTCTTTAGTAGAGACCCAGTACTTC. Translated: CASSYGTGSLVETQYF. The chain employs TRBV6-6 and TRBJ2-5, with 8 bases lining up with TRBD1. Germline V gene lookup returns CDR1 MNHNY and CDR2 SVGAGI (reference sequence). The ends lost 2 bases at V and 4 bases at J; junction bases unmatched: 9. This CDR3 region has 16 residues.

The V and J genes are TRBV7-2 and TRBJ1-1, with D possibly TRBD1 on 5 matching bases. This CDR3 is built from 14 residues. Germline V gives CDR1 SGHTA, CDR2 FQGNSA. V lost 5 bases, J lost 5 bases, and 15 bases lay in between. The CDR3 DNA follows: TGTGCCAGCAGCCCCCAGACAGTTCAGACTGAAGCTTTCTTT. Residues: CASSPQTVQTEAFF.

J is TRBJ2-3 and V is TRBV11-3; D remains unclear. This CDR3 contains 15 residues. V was pared by 1 base and J by 0 bases, with 8 bases between. The germline gives CDR1 SGHNT, CDR2 YENEEA. The DNA of the CDR3 is TGTGCCAGCAGCTTAGGAACTTTCAGCACAGATACGCAGTATTTT. Residues: CASSLGTFSTDTQYF.

V and J are TRBV6-5 and TRBJ2-7; TRBD1 agrees at 8 bases. The ends lost 4 bases at V and 7 bases at J; junction bases unmatched: 9. The CDR3 contains 14 residues. CDR1 is MNHEY and CDR2 is SVGAGI in the germline V gene. The CDR3 is CASSSRGQGTEQYF. The DNA for the CDR3 is TGTGCCAGCAGTTCCCGCGGACAGGGAACGGAGCAGTACTTC.